Listed below are T cell receptor beta chains from one sample, sequenced in a study of neoadjuvant anti-PD-1 for oral cavity cancer. Method: immunoSEQ multiplex PCR; TCRdb's copy keeps in-frame clones and lacks some. The data show 65,000 to 95,000 clones, with 84% seen just once and around 3.1% held by the top ten. Sequenced material: PBMCs, taken before nivolumab (anti-PD-1) treatment. The receptors were sampled from a person between 40 and 85 years old with oral cavity squamous cell carcinoma. Both conserved end residues are trimmed from each CDR3. The order of the fields is V gene, J gene, CDR3 protein.

V: TRBV19
J: TRBJ2-5
CDR3: ASSSLGKETQY

V: TRBV28
J: TRBJ1-5
CDR3: ASSFGSYSNQPQH

V: TRBV27
J: TRBJ1-1
CDR3: ASSVWGGNTEAF

V: TRBV5-6
J: TRBJ1-1
CDR3: ASSSWGDSGNTEAF

V: TRBV2
J: TRBJ1-1
CDR3: ASRSEGGTTEAF

V: TRBV2
J: TRBJ1-1
CDR3: ASRVGQAGNTEAF

V: TRBV10-3
J: TRBJ1-2
CDR3: AISDSGAGVYT

V: TRBV7-3
J: TRBJ2-1
CDR3: ASSLGPGEQF

V: TRBV29-1
J: TRBJ1-4
CDR3: SVEESGFEKLF

V: TRBV5-1
J: TRBJ2-5
CDR3: ASSLSGVSETQY

V: TRBV29-1
J: TRBJ1-5
CDR3: SAGTENQPQH

V: TRBV28
J: TRBJ2-5
CDR3: ASIPRAGRGKETQY

V: TRBV2
J: TRBJ1-2
CDR3: ASKGIDYGYT

V: TRBV7-3
J: TRBJ2-5
CDR3: ASSLRGIQETQY

V: TRBV5-1
J: TRBJ2-5
CDR3: ASSSPWRERAETQY

V: TRBV19
J: TRBJ1-5
CDR3: ASSMTGSNQPQH

V: TRBV10-3
J: TRBJ1-5
CDR3: AISEGDKVRGQPQH

V: TRBV9
J: TRBJ1-2
CDR3: ASSVGGTGTIVNGYT

V: TRBV5-1
J: TRBJ2-7
CDR3: ASNHLRDRISEQY

V: TRBV29-1
J: TRBJ1-2
CDR3: SVGADYGYT

V: TRBV7-8
J: TRBJ1-2
CDR3: ASSLMGQGFGYT

V: TRBV30
J: TRBJ2-7
CDR3: ACRHPGQGSYEQY

V: TRBV5-1
J: TRBJ1-4
CDR3: ASSWDSEKLF

V: TRBV4-1
J: TRBJ1-4
CDR3: ASSQAQLSTEKLF

V: TRBV30
J: TRBJ1-3
CDR3: AWSVLQGLGNTIY

V: TRBV10-3
J: TRBJ1-4
CDR3: AIRDRNEKLF

V: TRBV6-5
J: TRBJ1-5
CDR3: ASSLGQLPGQPQH

V: TRBV5-6
J: TRBJ2-2
CDR3: ASSPGLAGSGELF

V: TRBV20-1
J: TRBJ2-7
CDR3: SARVPYEQY

V: TRBV13
J: TRBJ2-3
CDR3: ASSSTDTQY

V: TRBV6-5
J: TRBJ1-1
CDR3: ASSYGGFAEAF

V: TRBV15
J: TRBJ2-7
CDR3: ATSRDSRYEQY

V: TRBV5-5
J: TRBJ2-7
CDR3: ASSLGDRGEQY

V: TRBV27
J: TRBJ2-7
CDR3: ASSLIPPSSYEQY

V: TRBV10-1
J: TRBJ2-5
CDR3: ASSMTVQETQY

V: TRBV6-1
J: TRBJ2-3
CDR3: ASRTYRDTQY

V: TRBV11-2
J: TRBJ1-4
CDR3: ASSLEGSYNEKLF

V: TRBV19
J: TRBJ2-5
CDR3: ASSIRGRETQY

V: TRBV7-2
J: TRBJ1-5
CDR3: ASSLLAGAGGNQPQH

V: TRBV6-6
J: TRBJ2-5
CDR3: ASSYFTGSQETQY

V: TRBV10-3
J: TRBJ2-3
CDR3: AISEEPLAGGLGITDTQY

V: TRBV6-5
J: TRBJ2-1
CDR3: ASVPSRGNEQF

V: TRBV7-9
J: TRBJ1-1
CDR3: ASSYSGSGAF

V: TRBV6-6
J: TRBJ1-2
CDR3: ASTSPTLGNYGYT

V: TRBV6-1
J: TRBJ1-2
CDR3: ASTADFGLLDGYT

V: TRBV27
J: TRBJ2-7
CDR3: ASSSSYEQY

V: TRBV2
J: TRBJ1-3
CDR3: ASSPLTSSGNTIY

V: TRBV13
J: TRBJ2-7
CDR3: ASSLEGPSGTSSYEQY

V: TRBV5-1
J: TRBJ2-1
CDR3: ASSLEGGASYNEQF

V: TRBV6-5
J: TRBJ1-6
CDR3: ASSWTRYNSPLH